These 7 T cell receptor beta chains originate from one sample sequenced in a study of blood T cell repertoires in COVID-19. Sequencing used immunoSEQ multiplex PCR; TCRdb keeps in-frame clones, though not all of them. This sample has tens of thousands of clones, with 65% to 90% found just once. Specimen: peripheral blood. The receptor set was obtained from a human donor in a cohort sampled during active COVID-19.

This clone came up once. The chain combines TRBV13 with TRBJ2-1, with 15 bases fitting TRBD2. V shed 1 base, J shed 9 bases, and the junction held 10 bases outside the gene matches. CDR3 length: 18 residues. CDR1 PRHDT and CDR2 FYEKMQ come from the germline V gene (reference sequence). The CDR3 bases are TGTGCCAGCAGCTTAGAGGGGACTAGCGGGAGGTACGGACTTGAGCAGTTCTTC. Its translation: CASSLEGTSGRYGLEQFF.

CDR3: CASSSRGQGYGYTF. Written as DNA, the CDR3 is TGTGCCAGTAGTAGCAGGGGGCAAGGCTATGGCTACACCTTC. The chain has TRBV19 and TRBJ1-2; 8 bases are shared with TRBD1. V gave up 4 bases and J gave up 4 bases; unmatched junction bases: 5. Germline CDR1 is LNHDA and CDR2 is SQIVND (reference sequence). This CDR3 has 14 amino acids.

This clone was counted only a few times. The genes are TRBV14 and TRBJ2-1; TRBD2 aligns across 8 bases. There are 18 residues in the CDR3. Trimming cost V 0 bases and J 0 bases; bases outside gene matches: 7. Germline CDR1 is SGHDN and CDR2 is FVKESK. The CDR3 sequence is CASSQEFRGTSSYNEQFF. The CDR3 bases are TGTGCCAGCAGCCAAGAGTTTAGGGGGACTAGCTCCTACAATGAGCAGTTCTTC.

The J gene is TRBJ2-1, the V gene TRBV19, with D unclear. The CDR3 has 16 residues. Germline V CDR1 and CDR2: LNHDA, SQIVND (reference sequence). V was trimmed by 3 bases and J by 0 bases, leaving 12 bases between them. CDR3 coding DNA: TGTGCCAGTAGTATCTCGATCTCCAGCTCCTACAATGAGCAGTTCTTC. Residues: CASSISISSSYNEQFF.

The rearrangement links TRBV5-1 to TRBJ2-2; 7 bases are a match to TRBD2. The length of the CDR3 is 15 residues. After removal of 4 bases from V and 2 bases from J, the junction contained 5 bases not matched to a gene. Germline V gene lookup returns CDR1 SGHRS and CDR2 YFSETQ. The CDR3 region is CASSPGLVNTGELFF. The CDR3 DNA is TGCGCCAGCAGCCCCGGACTAGTAAACACCGGGGAGCTGTTTTTT.

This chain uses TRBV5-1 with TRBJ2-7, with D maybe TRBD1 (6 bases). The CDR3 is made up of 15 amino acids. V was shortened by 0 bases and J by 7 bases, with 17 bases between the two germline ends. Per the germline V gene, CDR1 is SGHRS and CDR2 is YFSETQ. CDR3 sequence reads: CASSLDQGTQREQYF. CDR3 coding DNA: TGCGCCAGCAGCTTGGATCAGGGGACACAGAGAGAGCAGTACTTC.

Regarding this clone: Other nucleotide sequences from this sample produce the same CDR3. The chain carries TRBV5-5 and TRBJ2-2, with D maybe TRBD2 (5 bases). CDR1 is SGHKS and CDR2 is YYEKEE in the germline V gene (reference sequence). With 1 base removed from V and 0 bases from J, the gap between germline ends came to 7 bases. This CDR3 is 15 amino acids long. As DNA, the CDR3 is TGTGCCAGCAGCTTGCTAGCAGCGAACACCGGGGAGCTGTTTTTT. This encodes CASSLLAANTGELFF.